This T cell receptor (beta chain) was identified in a study of blood T cell repertoires in COVID-19. Looking at the study overall: Nucleic acid was either cDNA or gDNA, and it came from T cells, B-cell-depleted T cells, or PBMCs.

J was trimmed by 7 bases and V by 6 bases; bases with no gene match: 7. CDR1 MNHEY and CDR2 SVGAGI come from the germline V gene. The CDR3 length is 13 residues. Clones were read by immunoSEQ multiplex PCR, and TCRdb kept only the in-frame ones, dropping some. The sample lists roughly 100,000 clones; around 90% were seen once. The chain combines TRBV6-5 with TRBJ2-7; 9 positions match TRBD1. The source is a man aged 50 to 60 with active COVID-19. Sequencing input: peripheral blood. CDR3 region: CASSRDRAGEQYF. The CDR3 coding sequence is TGTGCCAGCAGCCGGGACAGGGCCGGGGAGCAGTACTTC.